The 16 T cell receptor beta chains below come from one sample, sequenced in a study of blood T cell repertoires in COVID-19. Sequencing used immunoSEQ multiplex PCR; TCRdb keeps in-frame clones, though not all of them. The sample consists of 14,000 to 15,000 clones, approximately 83% of them appearing once. The sequenced sample was peripheral blood. Receptors were obtained from a human donor in a cohort sampled during active COVID-19.

The chain recombines TRBV25-1 with TRBJ1-4; no clear D gene. The CDR3 loop spans 14 amino acids. Germline values: CDR1 MGHDK, CDR2 SYGVNS. V was pared by 2 bases and J by 5 bases, with 9 bases between. CDR3 in amino acids: CASSEPGNNEKLFF. The CDR3 nucleotides are TGTGCCAGCAGTGAACCGGGAAACAATGAAAAACTGTTTTTT.

The chain couples TRBV6-6 to TRBJ1-1, with 8 bases matching TRBD1. V shed 6 bases, J shed 6 bases, and the junction held 12 bases outside the gene matches. CDR3 length: 15 residues. Germline CDR1 reads MNHNY; CDR2 reads SVGAGI (reference sequence). The CDR3: CASSPDRVAFAEAFF. DNA of the CDR3: TGTGCCAGCAGCCCGGACAGGGTCGCGTTCGCTGAAGCTTTCTTT.

CDR3 coding DNA: TGTGCCAGTAGTATCGGCAGGGGCTACGAGCAGTACTTC. It is translated as CASSIGRGYEQYF. The chain employs TRBV19 and TRBJ2-7; maybe TRBD1 (6 bases). Trimming removed 3 bases from V and 3 bases from J, with 9 bases in between. CDR1 is LNHDA and CDR2 is SQIVND in the germline V gene (reference sequence). This CDR3 region has 13 residues.

J is TRBJ2-5 and V is TRBV7-2; TRBD1 matches 7 bases. This CDR3 is built from 14 residues. V trimming: 1 base; J trimming: 5 bases; junction bases outside the gene matches: 4. Germline V gene data show CDR1 as SGHTA and CDR2 as FQGNSA. The CDR3 coding sequence is TGTGCCAGCAGCTTAGGGACAGGCTCGGAGACCCAGTACTTC. This sequence encodes CASSLGTGSETQYF.

The gene calls are TRBV12-5 and TRBJ2-1; 14 bases are shared with TRBD2. Germline lookup yields CDR1 LGHNT and CDR2 FRNRAP. Losses at the gene ends were 2 bases for V and 0 bases for J; bases not matched to a gene: 6. This CDR3 spans 19 amino acids. CDR3 residues: CASGLTGLAGVSSYNEQFF. The CDR3 DNA reads as TGTGCTAGTGGTTTGACGGGACTAGCGGGGGTAAGCTCCTACAATGAGCAGTTCTTC.

The chain links TRBV4-3 to TRBJ1-3, with D possibly TRBD1 on 5 matching bases. Trimming cost V 0 bases and J 2 bases, with 11 bases left between them. CDR3 size: 16 residues. Germline values: CDR1 LGHNA, CDR2 YSLEER. The CDR3 loop is CASSQDGAGTGNTIYF. CDR3 bases: TGCGCCAGCAGCCAAGATGGGGCGGGGACTGGAAACACCATATATTTT.

This clone has only one observation. The chain recombines TRBV29-1 with TRBJ1-4; 7 nucleotides line up with TRBD1. Per germline, CDR1 SQVTM and CDR2 ANQGSEA. This CDR3 has 13 residues. V shed 4 bases, J shed 4 bases, and the junction held 3 bases outside the gene matches. The CDR3 region has the DNA TGCAGCGTTGGGGACAGCCTTAATGAAAAACTGTTTTTT. It yields the protein CSVGDSLNEKLFF.

The V gene is TRBV18, the J gene TRBJ2-3; 7 bases agree with TRBD1. Germline assignment: CDR1 KGHSH and CDR2 LQKENI. V dropped 2 bases and J dropped 6; count of bases not matched to a gene: 8. The CDR3 loop spans 15 amino acids. In nucleotides, the CDR3 is TGTGCCAGCTCACCATTGGGGACAGCTCCGGATACGCAGTATTTT. Translation gives CASSPLGTAPDTQYF.

The V and J genes are TRBV21-1 and TRBJ1-3; the table's D call TRBD1 went unverified against the DNA. TRBV21-1 is annotated as a pseudogene. There are 15 residues in the CDR3. As DNA, the CDR3 is TGTGCCAGCAGCACGTGGCTTACAGGGAGCTACACCATATATTTT. Translation: CASSTWLTGSYTIYF.

This clone came up once. The chain carries TRBV21-1 and TRBJ1-5; the table's D call, TRBD1, has no DNA check behind it. TRBV21-1 is termed a pseudogene. The CDR3 extends over 17 amino acids. The CDR3 DNA reads TGTGCCAGCAGCAAAGATGACAGGCTTGATCCCAATCAGCCCCAGCATTTT. It codes for CASSKDDRLDPNQPQHF.

This rearrangement joins TRBV27 to TRBJ1-6; no reliable D call. The germline V gene has CDR1 MNHEY and CDR2 SMNVEV (reference sequence). The CDR3 has 15 residues. Trimming removed 6 bases at V and 8 bases at J, with 17 bases between. CDR3 bases: TGTGCCAGCAGGTATTGGGGAGGAGGAGATTCACCCCTCCACTTT. Protein product: CASRYWGGGDSPLHF.

This chain connects TRBV10-3 to TRBJ2-1, with 11 positions matching TRBD1. V lost 7 bases to trimming and J lost 15 bases; unmatched junction nucleotides: 17. This CDR3 is built from 15 residues. Germline V gene lookup returns CDR1 ENHRY and CDR2 SYGVKD. This chain's CDR3 is CAIKEGQGEHLQRFF. CDR3 coding DNA: TGTGCCATCAAGGAGGGACAGGGGGAACACTTGCAGCGGTTCTTC.

This clone has just one count. The genes are TRBV5-1 and TRBJ2-2; 9 bases are shared with TRBD1. This CDR3 spans 15 amino acids. J was trimmed by 2 bases and V by 5 bases; bases with no gene match: 4. The germline CDR1 and CDR2 sequences are SGHRS and YFSETQ. Written as DNA, the CDR3 is TGCGCCAGCAGGTGGGGACAGGGAAACACCGGGGAGCTGTTTTTT. It encodes CASRWGQGNTGELFF.

The chain recombines TRBV4-1 with TRBJ1-1; TRBD1 might be the D (5 bases). V lost 1 base and J lost 0, with 12 bases in between. This CDR3 has 16 amino acids. CDR1 is MGHRA and CDR2 is YSYEKL in the germline V gene. The CDR3 is CASSQGPRGMNTEAFF. CDR3 DNA: TGCGCCAGCAGCCAAGGGCCGCGGGGCATGAACACTGAAGCTTTCTTT.

The J gene is TRBJ1-1, the V gene TRBV5-5; the D gene is possibly TRBD1 (5 bases). Germline V CDR1 and CDR2: SGHKS, YYEKEE (reference sequence). V lost 7 bases and J lost 3, with 16 bases in between. The CDR3 is 14 amino acids. In DNA, the CDR3 is TGTGCCAGCGGGTCAGGGTCCCTGGACACTGAAGCTTTCTTT. Its translation: CASGSGSLDTEAFF.

The genes are TRBV11-2 and TRBJ2-7; the D gene is possibly TRBD1 (5 bases). Germline V gene data show CDR1 as SGHAT and CDR2 as FQNNGV. The V end was cut by 4 bases, the J end by 4 bases, with 11 bases between. This CDR3 spans 13 amino acids. CDR3 DNA sequence: TGTGCCAGCAGCTCCCAGGGTCCGTACGAGCAGTACTTC. Translating gives CASSSQGPYEQYF.